This T cell receptor beta chain emerged from a study of T cell repertoires in cytomegalovirus infection. Study-wide background: Indicated by public TCR beta signatures were CMV infection and matching HLA type. Notes on the study in general: Public TCR beta family frequency separated CMV-and-HLA carriers, including in an independent cohort. CMV-specific TCR beta clonotypes restricted by HLA-C were the ones dominating the ex vivo response.

TCRdb passed the reads through MiXCR, listing each CDR3 protein once. The data hold more than 150,000 distinct CDR3 sequences, with under 25% observed a single time. CDR3 length: 15 amino acids. Germline-derived CDR1 and CDR2 are SNHLY and FYNNEI. V was cut by 3 bases and J by 4 bases, with 13 bases left in between. Concerning this clonotype itself: What it binds is unknown.

Sequencing used PBMCs. The gene calls are TRBV2 and TRBJ2-1; D is perhaps TRBD2 (6 bases). The clonotype comes from a human donor in good health (CMV status not recorded). Some clones in this sample may be carry-over from other donors' samples. The CDR3 loop is CASSDPLALYNEQFF. The CDR3 region has the DNA TGTGCCAGCAGTGATCCCCTAGCGCTGTACAATGAGCAGTTCTTC.